These 28 T cell receptor beta chains were all obtained from the same sample, sequenced in a study of OX40 agonist ivuxolimab in advanced cancers. Assay: immunoSEQ multiplex PCR; the TCRdb copy retains only in-frame clones and omits some. Seen here are 15,000 to 25,000 clones, 70% to 90% observed once, and the top ten hold about 50%. Sample: CD4+ or CD8+ T cells sorted from blood, taken in a trial of the OX40 agonist ivuxolimab. Receptors were obtained from an adult with an advanced solid tumor such as melanoma, head and neck, liver or kidney cancer.

The J gene is TRBJ2-1, the V gene TRBV11-2; a possible D gene is TRBD2 (5 bases). Germline V gene data show CDR1 as SGHAT and CDR2 as FQNNGV. CDR3 size: 12 residues. V lost 3 bases and J 8 bases, leaving 8 bases between the germline ends. CDR3 sequence reads: CASSFGGYEQFF. CDR3 bases: TGTGCCAGCAGCTTCGGAGGCTATGAGCAGTTCTTC. The whole variable domain, filled in from reference TRBV11-2 and TRBJ2-1, reads EAGVAQSPRYKIIEKRQSVAFWCNPISGHATLYWYQQILGQGPKLLIQFQNNGVVDDSQLPKDRFSAERLKGVDSTLKIQPAKLEDSAVYLCASSFGGYEQFFGPGTRLTVL.

V gene TRBV29-1 combines with J gene TRBJ1-2, with D unclear. The CDR3 totals 11 residues. The V gene's germline CDR1 is SQVTM and CDR2 ANQGSEA. Deletions cut 6 bases from V and 2 bases from J, with 7 bases between. CDR3 region: CSVKDNYGYTF. The CDR3 DNA sequence: TGCAGCGTCAAAGACAACTATGGCTACACCTTC.

The chain joins TRBV6-5 to TRBJ1-2; D is possibly TRBD1 (6 bases). Trimming removed 8 bases at V and 2 bases at J, with 18 bases between. This CDR3 has 15 residues. CDR1 and CDR2 from the germline V gene are MNHEY and SVGAGI. CDR3 DNA sequence: TGTGCCAGCCGGGACACGGAGCTTCCCAACTATGGCTACACCTTC. It encodes CASRDTELPNYGYTF.

The chain couples TRBV5-8 to TRBJ2-7, with D perhaps assigned TRBD1 or TRBD2 (5 bases each). This CDR3 has 15 amino acids. V was cut by 7 bases and J by 2 bases, with 19 bases left in between. Per germline, CDR1 SGHTS and CDR2 YDEGEE. This CDR3 reads CASLNSYSGPYEQYF. The CDR3 nucleotides read TGTGCCAGCTTAAATTCGTATTCGGGGCCCTACGAGCAGTACTTC.

As to this clone: The sample holds other DNA sequences that translate to the same CDR3. The chain is built from TRBV4-3 and TRBJ2-2; the D is unclear. The CDR3 has 15 residues. The V gene lost 0 bases and the J gene lost 5 bases, with 10 bases spanning the gap. Germline V gene lookup returns CDR1 LGHNA and CDR2 YSLEER. Written as DNA, the CDR3 is TGCGCCAGCAGCCAAGAACTGGGTTTGACCGGGGAGCTGTTTTTT. Amino acid sequence: CASSQELGLTGELFF.

The genes are TRBV7-9 and TRBJ2-7; 10 bases are shared with TRBD1. The ends lost 2 bases at V and 2 bases at J; junction bases unmatched: 12. The CDR3 is 18 residues long. CDR1 and CDR2 from the germline V gene are SEHNR and FQNEAQ (reference sequence). CDR3 protein: CASSLSTPGQGKPYEQYF. CDR3 bases: TGTGCCAGCAGCTTATCAACCCCGGGACAGGGGAAACCCTACGAGCAGTACTTC.

This sequence joins TRBV27 and TRBJ2-7; D is uncertain. Germline lookup yields CDR1 MNHEY and CDR2 SMNVEV (reference sequence). There are 15 residues in the CDR3. V shed 3 bases and J shed 0 bases, with 12 bases lying between them. The CDR3 loop is CASSFGPPPSYEQYF. The CDR3 nucleotides read TGTGCCAGCAGTTTTGGTCCCCCACCCTCCTACGAGCAGTACTTC.

The V call is TRBV19, the J call TRBJ1-5, with D perhaps matching TRBD1 (6 bases). The CDR3 is 14 residues long. Trimming cost V 5 bases and J 6 bases, with 14 bases left between them. Germline V gene lookup returns CDR1 LNHDA and CDR2 SQIVND (reference sequence). The CDR3 spells CASSPTGSGQPQHF. CDR3 DNA sequence: TGTGCCAGTAGTCCGACAGGATCGGGTCAGCCCCAGCATTTT.

In this sample, this clone turned up once. J is TRBJ2-2 and V is TRBV5-1, with 10 bases matching TRBD2. The CDR3 is 15 residues long. Germline V gives CDR1 SGHRS, CDR2 YFSETQ. J gave up 6 bases and V 1 base, and 3 bases lay outside the gene matches. Here the CDR3 reads CASSLTLAGAGELFF. The CDR3 coding sequence is TGCGCCAGCAGCTTGACTCTAGCGGGAGCCGGGGAGCTGTTTTTT.

As to this clone: Other DNA variants within this sample encode the same CDR3. The chain links TRBV9 to TRBJ2-3, with D possibly matching TRBD2 (7 bases). CDR3 length: 16 amino acids. Germline V gene data show CDR1 as SGDLS and CDR2 as YYNGEE. V shed 0 bases and J shed 1 base, with 12 bases lying between them. CDR3 nucleotides: TGTGCCAGCAGCGTAGGAGGGGGGGAGGGCACAGATACGCAGTATTTT. Its protein product is CASSVGGGEGTDTQYF.

The V gene is TRBV27, the J gene TRBJ2-5; perhaps TRBD1 as D (5 bases). Germline assignment: CDR1 MNHEY and CDR2 SMNVEV (reference sequence). CDR3 size: 14 residues. Trimming pared 3 bases from V and 5 bases from J, leaving 13 bases between. The CDR3 nucleotides read TGTGCCAGCAGTTTTCACAGGAGAGAGGAGACCCAGTACTTC. Translated: CASSFHRREETQYF.

The chain has TRBV19 and TRBJ2-1, with no clear D. V lost 3 bases and J lost 8, with 5 bases in between. The CDR3 is 11 residues long. Per the germline V gene, CDR1 is LNHDA and CDR2 is SQIVND (reference sequence). In nucleotides, the CDR3 is TGTGCCAGTAGTATTAATCATGAGCAGTTCTTC. This encodes CASSINHEQFF.

This clone showed up just a few times. V gene TRBV4-2 combines with J gene TRBJ1-2; D perhaps matches TRBD1 (5 bases). The V gene lost 4 bases and the J gene lost 5 bases, with 8 bases spanning the gap. Germline-derived CDR1 and CDR2 are LGHNA and YNFKEQ. The CDR3 contains 12 residues. The CDR3 region has the DNA TGTGCCAGCAGCCGAGACAGTTATGGCTACACCTTC. Residues: CASSRDSYGYTF.

This rearrangement joins TRBV19 to TRBJ2-1; 9 nucleotides align to TRBD2. CDR3 length equals 18 residues. J was trimmed by 0 bases and V by 6 bases; bases with no gene match: 12. In germline, CDR1 is LNHDA, CDR2 SQIVND (reference sequence). This chain's CDR3 is CASSNPGTSLSSYNEQFF. CDR3 DNA: TGTGCCAGTAGCAACCCAGGGACTAGCCTGAGCTCCTACAATGAGCAGTTCTTC.

The genes are TRBV11-2 and TRBJ2-1; no reliable D call. Germline CDR1 SGHAT, CDR2 FQNNGV. V was trimmed by 1 base and J by 6 bases, leaving 4 bases between them. This CDR3 contains 12 residues. CDR3 in DNA: TGTGCCAGCAGCTTAGTTAGCAATGAGCAGTTCTTC. It translates to CASSLVSNEQFF.

The chain joins TRBV19 to TRBJ2-1; 7 bases line up with TRBD2. Germline values: CDR1 LNHDA, CDR2 SQIVND (reference sequence). The CDR3 totals 14 residues. The junction had 3 bases not matched to a gene; V was cut back by 3 bases and J by 4 bases. The CDR3 bases are TGTGCCAGTAGTATGGGGGGGGTGTACAATGAGCAGTTCTTC. Translation gives CASSMGGVYNEQFF.

The chain combines TRBV27 with TRBJ2-7; TRBD1 matches at 7 bases. In germline, CDR1 is MNHEY, CDR2 SMNVEV (reference sequence). This CDR3 region has 13 residues. Germline trimming cut 6 bases from V and 6 bases from J; bases unmatched to any gene: 8. CDR3: CASSPTGIGEQYF. CDR3 nucleotide sequence: TGTGCCAGCAGCCCGACAGGGATTGGCGAGCAGTACTTC.

This chain links TRBV27 with TRBJ1-5; D remains unclear. Trimming shortened V by 5 bases and J by 3 bases, and 5 bases separated the two germline ends. Germline V gene lookup returns CDR1 MNHEY and CDR2 SMNVEV (reference sequence). The CDR3 consists of 12 residues. CDR3 protein: CASSGVNQPQHF. In DNA, the CDR3 is TGTGCCAGCAGTGGGGTCAATCAGCCCCAGCATTTT.

The gene calls are TRBV7-9 and TRBJ1-5; D gene unclear. There are 16 residues in the CDR3. Germline CDR1 SEHNR, CDR2 FQNEAQ (reference sequence). The V end was cut by 4 bases, the J end by 6 bases, with 19 bases between. The CDR3 nucleotides are TGTGCCAGCAGCTCCTGGAAGGTGGGCGCAGGTCAGCCCCAGCATTTT. This codes for CASSSWKVGAGQPQHF. The variable domain in full, with the rest retrieved from reference TRBV7-9 and TRBJ1-5, is DTGVSQNPRHKITKRGQNVTFRCDPISEHNRLYWYRQTLGQGPEFLTYFQNEAQLEKSRLLSDRFSAERPKGSFSTLEIQRTEQGDSAMYLCASSSWKVGAGQPQHFGDGTRLSIL.

The chain couples TRBV2 to TRBJ2-7; D is possibly TRBD2 (6 bases). The length of the CDR3 is 15 residues. In germline, CDR1 is SNHLY, CDR2 FYNNEI. Trimming left V 7 bases short and J 0 bases short, with 16 bases between. The CDR3 protein is CASTERTKSSYEQYF. CDR3 bases: TGTGCCAGCACCGAACGGACTAAGAGCTCCTACGAGCAGTACTTC.

V and J are TRBV9 and TRBJ2-5, with 7 bases identical to TRBD2. Per germline, CDR1 SGDLS and CDR2 YYNGEE. The CDR3 covers 16 residues. Germline trimming cut 0 bases from V and 3 bases from J; bases unmatched to any gene: 8. For the CDR3, the DNA is TGTGCCAGCAGCGTAGAGTTAACGGGAGGAGAAGAGACCCAGTACTTC. Protein sequence: CASSVELTGGEETQYF.

This chain joins TRBV6-6 and TRBJ2-1; D uncertain. Trimming shortened V by 2 bases and J by 8 bases, and 1 base separated the two germline ends. CDR1 and CDR2 from the germline V gene are MNHNY and SVGAGI (reference sequence). The CDR3 is made up of 10 amino acids. CDR3: CASSYHEQFF. CDR3 in DNA: TGTGCCAGCAGTTACCATGAGCAGTTCTTC.

J is TRBJ2-3 and V is TRBV11-2, with 7 bases lining up with TRBD1. This CDR3 contains 16 residues. Germline V CDR1 and CDR2: SGHAT, FQNNGV. Losses at the gene ends were 2 bases for V and 5 bases for J; bases not matched to a gene: 10. The CDR3 loop reads CASSLKRQGHEDTQYF. The CDR3 coding sequence is TGTGCCAGCAGCTTAAAGCGACAGGGCCATGAAGATACGCAGTATTTT.

The rearrangement links TRBV7-3 to TRBJ1-1; no clear D. The CDR3 contains 14 residues. V was shortened by 5 bases and J by 1 base, with 11 bases between the two germline ends. Looked up from germline, CDR1 is SGHTA and CDR2 is FQGTGA. The DNA for the CDR3 is TGTGCCAGCAGCCCTGGTTTCGGGAACACTGAAGCTTTCTTT. Translated, it gives CASSPGFGNTEAFF.

A single count supports this clone. This chain uses TRBV11-2 with TRBJ2-7; TRBD2 matches at 9 bases. The length of the CDR3 is 17 residues. V shed 2 bases and J 6 bases; nucleotides not matched to a gene: 14. Germline CDR1 is SGHAT and CDR2 is FQNNGV. CDR3 amino acids: CASSLSPIVAGASEQYF. CDR3 DNA sequence: TGTGCCAGCAGCTTAAGTCCCATTGTAGCGGGAGCATCCGAGCAGTACTTC.

The chain has TRBV15 and TRBJ2-7; 13 nucleotides align to TRBD2. J lost 0 bases, V lost 1 base, and 0 bases had no gene match. The CDR3 length is 16 residues. Germline CDR1 and CDR2: LNHNV and YYDKDF (reference sequence). DNA of the CDR3: TGTGCCACCAGCAGAGGGACTAGCGGGGGCTCCTACGAGCAGTACTTC. Amino acid sequence: CATSRGTSGGSYEQYF.

The chain employs TRBV11-2 and TRBJ1-1; the D is unclear. The V end was cut by 6 bases, the J end by 5 bases, with 13 bases between. Germline lookup yields CDR1 SGHAT and CDR2 FQNNGV. There are 13 residues in the CDR3. The CDR3 DNA sequence: TGTGCCAGCAGGCCCCCTAATTCAACTGAAGCTTTCTTT. As protein: CASRPPNSTEAFF.

CDR3 protein: CASGPRRDSNQPQHF. CDR3 bases: TGTGCCAGCGGCCCCCGCAGAGATAGCAATCAGCCCCAGCATTTT. The chain combines TRBV27 with TRBJ1-5; no definite D call. V was cut by 8 bases and J by 0 bases, with 14 bases left in between. The CDR3 extends over 15 amino acids. Germline V gene lookup returns CDR1 MNHEY and CDR2 SMNVEV (reference sequence).